A single sample gave rise to the 23 T cell receptor beta chains below, sequenced in a study of blood T cell repertoires in COVID-19. Method: immunoSEQ multiplex PCR; TCRdb's copy keeps in-frame clones and lacks some. The table records 35,000 to 45,000 clones, about 86% of them present only once. The sample taken for sequencing was peripheral blood. Receptors originate from an older man with acute or convalescent COVID-19.

This sequence joins TRBV18 and TRBJ2-1; TRBD2 aligns across 10 bases. This CDR3 is 16 amino acids long. Germline V gene data show CDR1 as KGHSH and CDR2 as LQKENI. The V and J ends lost 2 bases and 9 bases, in that order; junction bases with no gene match: 10. The CDR3 region is CASSPSQRGGKSEQFF. The CDR3 DNA follows: TGTGCCAGCTCACCATCTCAGCGGGGGGGCAAGAGTGAGCAGTTCTTC. Based on the CDR3 plus reference TRBV18 and TRBJ2-1, the full variable domain is NAGVMQNPRHLVRRRGQEARLRCSPMKGHSHVYWYRQLPEEGLKFMVYLQKENIIDESGMPKERFSAEFPKEGPSILRIQQVVRGDSAAYFCASSPSQRGGKSEQFFGPGTRLTVL.

This sequence joins TRBV7-3 and TRBJ2-1, with 8 bases that match TRBD2. This CDR3 has 16 amino acids. Germline V lookup: CDR1 SGHTA, CDR2 FQGTGA. Losses at the gene ends were 6 bases for V and 5 bases for J; bases not matched to a gene: 12. Here the CDR3 reads CASSYSGRAGDNEQFF. The CDR3 nucleotides read TGTGCCAGCAGTTACTCCGGGAGGGCCGGGGACAATGAGCAGTTCTTC.

This clone has just a few counts. The chain has TRBV7-2 and TRBJ1-2; the D gene is possibly TRBD1 (6 bases). Trimming removed 1 base from V and 8 bases from J, with 11 bases in between. The CDR3 spans 13 residues. Germline lookup yields CDR1 SGHTA and CDR2 FQGNSA. The CDR3 nucleotides are TGTGCCAGCAGCTTAGTTCAGGGACAAGGCTACACCTTC. It translates to CASSLVQGQGYTF.

V gene TRBV29-1 combines with J gene TRBJ2-1; D is undetermined. CDR1 is SQVTM and CDR2 is ANQGSEA in the germline V gene. The CDR3 covers 14 residues. The V gene lost 2 bases and the J gene lost 0 bases, with 8 bases spanning the gap. DNA for the CDR3: TGCAGCGTTGAATTAACAAACTCCTACAATGAGCAGTTCTTC. This encodes CSVELTNSYNEQFF.

The rearrangement links TRBV7-3 to TRBJ2-1; 7 bases line up with TRBD1. The trim removed 1 base at V and 4 bases at J, leaving 1 base unmatched. The CDR3 is made up of 14 amino acids. The germline gives CDR1 SGHTA, CDR2 FQGTGA. This CDR3 is CASSLRQGYNEQFF. The CDR3 DNA is TGTGCCAGCAGCTTAAGACAGGGATACAATGAGCAGTTCTTC.

The V and J genes are TRBV21-1 and TRBJ2-6; the listed D gene, TRBD1, was not tested against the DNA. TRBV21-1 is classified as a pseudogene. This CDR3 has 19 residues. CDR3 coding DNA: TGTGCCAGCAGCAAGACCGACAGGGGGCGCTTTTCTGGGGCCAACGTCCTGACTTTC. It encodes CASSKTDRGRFSGANVLTF.

The chain has TRBV29-1 and TRBJ1-2, with D perhaps TRBD1 (6 bases). The CDR3 extends over 13 amino acids. V lost 4 bases and J 6 bases, leaving 15 bases between the germline ends. Germline CDR1 SQVTM, CDR2 ANQGSEA. The CDR3 DNA reads TGCAGCGTTGGGGTACAGGGACGGGATGGCTACACCTTC. It codes for CSVGVQGRDGYTF. The full variable domain, completed using reference TRBV29-1 and TRBJ1-2, is SAVISQKPSRDICQRGTSLTIQCQVDSQVTMMFWYRQQPGQSLTLIATANQGSEATYESGFVIDKFPISRPNLTFSTLTVSNMSPEDSSIYLCSVGVQGRDGYTFGSGTRLTVV.

This clone was found once. V is TRBV6-2 or TRBV6-3 and J is TRBJ1-2, with TRBD1 matching 7 bases. CDR3 size: 14 residues. Germline lookup yields CDR1 MNHEY and CDR2 SVGEGT. After removal of 2 bases from V and 3 bases from J, the junction contained 3 bases not matched to a gene. This chain's CDR3 is CASSYGQGDYGYTF. For the CDR3, the DNA is TGTGCCAGCAGTTACGGCCAGGGGGACTATGGCTACACCTTC.

This chain uses TRBV3-1 (or the pseudogene TRBV3-2) with TRBJ1-2; 8 nucleotides match TRBD1. The CDR3 is 14 amino acids. J lost 8 bases, V lost 4 bases, and 9 bases had no gene match. Germline lookup yields CDR1 LGHDT and CDR2 YNNKEL (reference sequence). CDR3 residues: CASSPGQGGIGYTF. DNA for the CDR3: TGTGCCAGCAGCCCCGGACAGGGAGGGATAGGCTACACCTTC.

The chain employs TRBV27 and TRBJ1-2; 7 bases agree with TRBD1. Unmatched junction bases numbered 4, after V lost 6 bases and J lost 6 bases. The CDR3 has 12 amino acids. Germline CDR1 reads MNHEY; CDR2 reads SMNVEV (reference sequence). CDR3 residues: CASRRGLDGYTF. The CDR3 bases are TGTGCCAGCAGGAGGGGGCTGGATGGCTACACCTTC.

This chain connects TRBV5-4 to TRBJ2-7, with 9 positions matching TRBD1. Germline assignment: CDR1 SGHNT and CDR2 YYREEE (reference sequence). V lost 1 base to trimming and J lost 0 bases; unmatched junction nucleotides: 2. There are 15 residues in the CDR3. For the CDR3, the DNA is TGTGCCAGCAGCTTGACAGGGGGCGCCTCCTACGAGCAGTACTTC. Encoded protein: CASSLTGGASYEQYF.

The chain couples TRBV7-2 to TRBJ2-7; the match to TRBD2 covers 7 bases. The germline gives CDR1 SGHTA, CDR2 FQGNSA. The CDR3 runs to 16 residues. V was pared by 1 base and J by 6 bases, with 12 bases of the junction left unmatched. CDR3 nucleotide sequence: TGTGCCAGCAGCTTAGAGGGTGGGAGGGCCTTCTTCGAGCAGTACTTC. Amino acid sequence: CASSLEGGRAFFEQYF. Full variable domain (rest looked up from reference TRBV7-2 and TRBJ2-7): GAGVSQSPSNKVTEKGKDVELRCDPISGHTALYWYRQSLGQGLEFLIYFQGNSAPDKSGLPSDRFSAERTGGSVSTLTIQRTQQEDSAVYLCASSLEGGRAFFEQYFGPGTRLTVT.

This clone came up a few times. CDR3 DNA: TGCGCCAGCAGGATTCACGGGGGGGACACCGGGGAGCTGTTTTTT. Translating it yields CASRIHGGDTGELFF. V gene TRBV4-1 combines with J gene TRBJ2-2; 8 bases fit TRBD2. Trimming cost V 6 bases and J 3 bases; bases outside gene matches: 6. The germline V gene has CDR1 MGHRA and CDR2 YSYEKL. This CDR3 comprises 15 residues.

The gene calls are TRBV2 and TRBJ2-1; TRBD2 is a possible D gene (6 bases). Trimming took off 4 bases at V and 2 bases at J, with 9 bases between the two ends. Per germline, CDR1 SNHLY and CDR2 FYNNEI. There are 14 residues in the CDR3. This CDR3 is CASSVGGAYNEQFF. The CDR3 region has the DNA TGTGCCAGCAGTGTTGGCGGGGCCTACAATGAGCAGTTCTTC. The full variable domain, in which reference TRBV2 and TRBJ2-1 provide the parts outside the CDR3, is EPEVTQTPSHQVTQMGQEVILRCVPISNHLYFYWYRQILGQKVEFLVSFYNNEISEKSEIFDDQFSVERPDGSNFTLKIRSTKLEDSAMYFCASSVGGAYNEQFFGPGTRLTVL.

The rearrangement uses TRBV6-1 and TRBJ1-6; the D is unclear. The CDR3 consists of 14 residues. Per germline, CDR1 MNHNS and CDR2 SASEGT. The V end was cut by 2 bases, the J end by 4 bases, with 6 bases between. The chain's CDR3 is CASSESRYNSPLHF. CDR3 nucleotide sequence: TGTGCCAGCAGTGAAAGTAGATATAATTCACCCCTCCACTTT.

This clone was observed once. The V gene is TRBV15, the J gene TRBJ1-1; D uncertain. Deletions cut 0 bases from V and 8 bases from J, with 16 bases between. There are 15 residues in the CDR3. Germline V CDR1 and CDR2: LNHNV, YYDKDF (reference sequence). This chain's CDR3 is CATSREEGIRKEAFF. CDR3 sequence (DNA): TGTGCCACCAGCAGAGAGGAGGGCATCCGAAAAGAAGCTTTCTTT.

This rearrangement joins TRBV7-8 to TRBJ1-5, with unresolved D. This CDR3 comprises 17 residues. With 8 bases removed from V and 7 bases from J, the gap between germline ends came to 27 bases. Germline CDR1 reads SGHVS; CDR2 reads FQNEAQ. In DNA form, the CDR3 reads TGTGCCAGCGCCCCCCGAGGGCACGATCTACCGCCGCAGCCCCAGCATTTT. Residues: CASAPRGHDLPPQPQHF.

The V call is TRBV5-6, the J call TRBJ2-3; D remains unclear. V was shortened by 1 base and J by 0 bases, with 6 bases between the two germline ends. There are 14 residues in the CDR3. Germline CDR1 and CDR2: SGHDT and YYEEEE. The CDR3 is CASSLLSSTDTQYF. The CDR3 DNA follows: TGTGCCAGCAGCTTGCTTAGCAGCACAGATACGCAGTATTTT.

The chain has TRBV5-1 and TRBJ1-1, with D tentatively TRBD1 (5 bases). The CDR3 is 16 amino acids. Germline CDR1 is SGHRS and CDR2 is YFSETQ. The germline V and J ends were trimmed by 4 bases and 0 bases, with 16 bases remaining between them. The CDR3 coding sequence is TGCGCCAGCAGCCCCAGTCCCGGGACTGTGAACACTGAAGCTTTCTTT. It is translated as CASSPSPGTVNTEAFF.

CDR3 DNA sequence: TGTGCCAGTAGTGCCTCCCCGACTCGCAGCTCTGGAAACACCATATATTTT. Its protein product is CASSASPTRSSGNTIYF. J is TRBJ1-3 and V is TRBV19; D uncertain. Germline V gene sequence: CDR1 LNHDA, CDR2 SQIVND (reference sequence). The CDR3 runs 17 residues. V lost 5 bases and J 0 bases, leaving 17 bases between the germline ends.

V usage is TRBV7-3 and J usage is TRBJ2-2; D not resolved. The CDR3 extends over 14 amino acids. The germline V gene has CDR1 SGHTA and CDR2 FQGTGA. V dropped 5 bases and J dropped 2 bases, with 9 bases sitting between them. CDR3: CASSPNFNTGELFF. The CDR3 DNA sequence: TGTGCCAGCAGCCCAAATTTTAACACCGGGGAGCTGTTTTTT. The full variable domain, in which reference TRBV7-3 and TRBJ2-2 provide the parts outside the CDR3, is GAGVSQTPSNKVTEKGKYVELRCDPISGHTALYWYRQSLGQGPEFLIYFQGTGAADDSGLPNDRFFAVRPEGSVSTLKIQRTERGDSAVYLCASSPNFNTGELFFGEGSRLTVL.

The rearrangement links TRBV7-3 to TRBJ2-5, with TRBD2 matching over 8 bases. The CDR3 length is 16 residues. The V gene's germline CDR1 is SGHTA and CDR2 FQGTGA. Trimming removed 3 bases from V and 5 bases from J; junction bases left unmatched: 11. The CDR3 loop reads CASSFMQAGGGETQYF. Here the CDR3 DNA reads TGTGCCAGCAGCTTTATGCAGGCGGGAGGCGGGGAGACCCAGTACTTC.

This sequence joins TRBV3-1 (or the pseudogene TRBV3-2) and TRBJ1-2; no reliable D call. Germline values: CDR1 LGHDT, CDR2 YNNKEL (reference sequence). The CDR3 spans 14 residues. V was cut by 0 bases and J by 5 bases, with 10 bases left in between. The CDR3 DNA reads as TGTGCCAGCAGCCAAGAAGCCCCGGGGTATGGCTACACCTTC. Its translation: CASSQEAPGYGYTF.